A single sample gave rise to the 8 T cell receptor beta chains below, sequenced in a study of T-cell memory formation after mild COVID-19. TCRdb processed the 5' RACE reads anew with MiXCR; each CDR3 protein has one entry. The sample consists of under 250,000 distinct CDR3 sequences, 15% of them appearing once. Specimen: PBMCs or a T cell subset sorted from them (not recorded which). Source of these receptors: an adult woman who had mild COVID-19 (a few samples of this study predate the infection). Cell type and time point are not known.

This clonotype occurred a few times. V usage is TRBV18 and J usage is TRBJ1-1; the D gene is possibly TRBD1 (5 bases). Between the trimmed V and J ends, which lost 3 bases and 8 bases, there was a span of 10 bases. This CDR3 region has 12 residues. Germline V gene sequence: CDR1 KGHSH, CDR2 LQKENI. CDR3 coding DNA: TGTGCCAGCTCACCTCTCCGGGGGGAAGCTTTCTTT. Protein sequence: CASSPLRGEAFF.

In this sample, this clonotype turned up a few times. This rearrangement joins TRBV5-8 to TRBJ2-4; a possible D gene is TRBD1 (6 bases). V lost 1 base and J 1 base, leaving 12 bases between the germline ends. The germline V gene has CDR1 SGHTS and CDR2 YDEGEE. The CDR3 contains 16 residues. Written as DNA, the CDR3 is TGTGCCAGCAGCTTGTGGCAGGGGATGGCCAAAAACATTCAGTACTTC. Translating it yields CASSLWQGMAKNIQYF. Full variable domain (missing parts from reference TRBV5-8 and TRBJ2-4): EAGVTQSPTHLIKTRGQQATLRCSPISGHTSVYWYQQALGLGLQFLLWYDEGEERNRGNFPPRFSGRQFPNYSSELNVNALELEDSALYLCASSLWQGMAKNIQYFGAGTRLSVL.

This clonotype was found a few times. This chain connects TRBV5-1 to TRBJ2-5; 7 bases match TRBD1. J gave up 5 bases and V 0 bases, and 4 bases lay outside the gene matches. The CDR3 contains 14 residues. From germline, CDR1 is SGHRS and CDR2 YFSETQ. The CDR3 sequence: CASSLGQGDETQYF. For the CDR3, the DNA is TGCGCCAGCAGCTTGGGACAGGGCGATGAGACCCAGTACTTC.

The gene calls are TRBV11-3 and TRBJ2-3; 10 positions agree with TRBD2. This CDR3 has 17 residues. V shed 6 bases and J 3 bases; nucleotides not matched to a gene: 12. Germline CDR1 is SGHNT and CDR2 is YENEEA. CDR3 sequence (DNA): TGTGCCAGCAGACCTTTTCTAGCGGGAGCGGCGACAGATACGCAGTATTTT. It specifies CASRPFLAGAATDTQYF.

This sequence joins TRBV12-3 or TRBV12-4 and TRBJ1-5; D is ambiguous. Trimming cost V 6 bases and J 2 bases, with 5 bases left between them. The CDR3 contains 12 residues. As DNA, the CDR3 is TGTGCCAGCAGGGGAGGCAATCAGCCCCAGCATTTT. Translation: CASRGGNQPQHF.

This clonotype came up a few times. The chain combines TRBV11-3 with TRBJ2-3, with 11 bases aligning to TRBD2. The CDR3 contains 15 residues. V gave up 5 bases and J gave up 2 bases; unmatched junction bases: 3. Germline CDR1 reads SGHNT; CDR2 reads YENEEA. The CDR3 bases are TGTGCCAGCAGCCGGGGACTAGCGGTCACAGATACGCAGTATTTT. Its translation is CASSRGLAVTDTQYF.

This sequence joins TRBV5-5 and TRBJ1-1, with D perhaps matching TRBD1 (5 bases). V gave up 4 bases and J gave up 0 bases, with 16 bases separating them. Germline CDR1 and CDR2: SGHKS and YYEKEE (reference sequence). The CDR3 sequence is 16 residues long. CDR3 amino acids: CASSPVGPGVNTEAFF. The CDR3 DNA follows: TGTGCCAGCAGCCCTGTGGGGCCCGGGGTGAACACTGAAGCTTTCTTT.

The sample holds a few counts of this clonotype. J is TRBJ1-2 and V is TRBV12-3 or TRBV12-4; a weak D match, TRBD1 (6 bases). CDR3 length: 14 amino acids. V shed 3 bases and J shed 6 bases, with 14 bases lying between them. Here the CDR3 reads CASSFKGDRHGYTF. The CDR3 DNA is TGTGCCAGCAGTTTCAAGGGGGATCGGCATGGCTACACCTTC.